This T cell receptor beta chain was identified during a study of blood T cell repertoires in COVID-19. As for the study in general: The origin of the acute and convalescent COVID-19 samples was the United States, Italy and Spain. PBMCs, B-cell-depleted T cells, or T cells were the source of the cDNA or gDNA that made up the material.

This table comes from immunoSEQ multiplex PCR, and its TCRdb copy is limited to in-frame clones, with some not included. The table lists around 310,000 clones, nearly 90% of them singletons. In germline, CDR1 is LNHDA, CDR2 SQIVND (reference sequence). This CDR3 region has 17 residues. The J segment lost 7 bases and the V segment lost 1 base, leaving 12 bases of the junction unmatched. Seattle enrolled patients during active infection and tracked them longitudinally. The specimen was peripheral blood. This receptor was taken from a woman aged 40 to 50 with COVID-19, enrolled during active disease. The chain combines TRBV19 with TRBJ2-5, with 10 bases identical to TRBD2. The CDR3 loop reads CASSIGIAGGPLGTQYF. The CDR3 nucleotides are TGTGCCAGTAGTATAGGTATAGCGGGGGGCCCCCTTGGGACCCAGTACTTC.